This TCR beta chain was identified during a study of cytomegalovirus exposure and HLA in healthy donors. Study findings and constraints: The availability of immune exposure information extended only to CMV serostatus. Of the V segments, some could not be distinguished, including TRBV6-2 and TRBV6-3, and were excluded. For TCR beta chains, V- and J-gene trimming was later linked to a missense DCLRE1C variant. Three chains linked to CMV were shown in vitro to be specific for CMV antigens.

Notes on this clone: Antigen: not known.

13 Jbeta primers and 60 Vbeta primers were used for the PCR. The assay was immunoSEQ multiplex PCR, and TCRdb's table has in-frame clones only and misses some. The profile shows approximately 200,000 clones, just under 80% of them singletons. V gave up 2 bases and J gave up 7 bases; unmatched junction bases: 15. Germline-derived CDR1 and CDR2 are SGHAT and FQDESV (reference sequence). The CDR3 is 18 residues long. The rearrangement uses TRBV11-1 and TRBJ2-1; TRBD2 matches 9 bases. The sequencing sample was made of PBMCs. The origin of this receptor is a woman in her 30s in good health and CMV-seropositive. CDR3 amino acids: CASSLRPLLAGAVNEQFF. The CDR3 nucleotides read TGTGCCAGCAGCTTAAGGCCCTTACTAGCGGGCGCCGTGAATGAGCAGTTCTTC.